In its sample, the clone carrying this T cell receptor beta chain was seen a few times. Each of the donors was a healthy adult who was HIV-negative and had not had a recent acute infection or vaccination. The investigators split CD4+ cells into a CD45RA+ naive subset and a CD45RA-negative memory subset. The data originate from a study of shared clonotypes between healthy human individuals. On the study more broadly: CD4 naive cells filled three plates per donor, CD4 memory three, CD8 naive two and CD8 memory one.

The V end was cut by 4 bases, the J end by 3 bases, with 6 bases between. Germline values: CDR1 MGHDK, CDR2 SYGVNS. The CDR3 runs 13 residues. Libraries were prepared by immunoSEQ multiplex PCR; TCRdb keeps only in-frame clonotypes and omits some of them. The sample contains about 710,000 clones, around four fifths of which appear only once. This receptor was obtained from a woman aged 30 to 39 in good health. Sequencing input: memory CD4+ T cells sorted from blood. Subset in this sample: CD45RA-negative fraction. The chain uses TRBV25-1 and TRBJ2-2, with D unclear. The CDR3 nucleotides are TGTGCCAGCAGTGTACAAGACACCGGGGAGCTGTTTTTT. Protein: CASSVQDTGELFF.